This is a list of T cell receptor beta chains from one sample in a study of T cell repertoires in cytomegalovirus infection. These TCRs are of unknown antigen specificity. MiXCR, run by TCRdb on the reads, gives a single entry per CDR3 protein. There are about 740,000 distinct CDR3 sequences in the sample; 33% occur only once, and approximately 18% lies in the top ten. This sample comprised cultured PBMCs, obtained from culture after CMV antigen stimulation. The origin of the receptors is a human donor in good health (CMV status not recorded). Some clones in this sample may be carry-over from other donors' samples. Each CDR3 is given with its conserved first and last residue. Fields, in order: J gene, clone size, V gene, D gene, CDR3 protein, CDR3 DNA. D genes are given only for firm matches. Clone size, where shown, is once, few, many, or a class for clones that have expanded.

j_gene: TRBJ1-4
abundance: few
v_gene: TRBV24-1
d_gene: NA
CDR3aa: CATSDSGVANEKLFF
CDR3nt: TGTGCCACCAGTGATTCAGGGGTGGCTAATGAAAAACTGTTTTTT

j_gene: TRBJ2-1
abundance: NA
v_gene: TRBV6-2/TRBV6-3
d_gene: NA
CDR3aa: CASSYRPRAEQFF
CDR3nt: TGTGCCAGCAGTTACCGACCGAGGGCTGAGCAGTTCTTC

j_gene: TRBJ2-1
abundance: few
v_gene: TRBV4-1
d_gene: TRBD2
CDR3aa: CASSPTSSNYNEQFF
CDR3nt: TGCGCCAGCAGCCCGACTAGCTCTAACTACAATGAGCAGTTCTTC

j_gene: TRBJ1-1
abundance: few
v_gene: TRBV12-3/TRBV12-4
d_gene: NA
CDR3aa: CASSLGIWNTEAFF
CDR3nt: TGTGCCAGCAGCTTAGGCATTTGGAACACTGAAGCTTTCTTT

j_gene: TRBJ1-5
abundance: NA
v_gene: TRBV7-2
d_gene: TRBD1
CDR3aa: CASSSGTGKGQPQHF
CDR3nt: TGTGCCAGCAGCTCCGGGACAGGGAAGGGCCAGCCCCAGCATTTT

j_gene: TRBJ1-3
abundance: NA
v_gene: TRBV6-2/TRBV6-3
d_gene: NA
CDR3aa: CASRSGSNTIYF
CDR3nt: TGTGCCAGCAGGTCCGGTTCGAACACCATATATTTT

j_gene: TRBJ1-1
abundance: few
v_gene: TRBV27
d_gene: NA
CDR3aa: CASSLYRVGYTEAFF
CDR3nt: TGTGCCAGCAGTTTGTACAGGGTTGGGTACACTGAAGCTTTCTTT

j_gene: TRBJ2-3
abundance: few
v_gene: TRBV7-4
d_gene: NA
CDR3aa: CASSSSIQPLHTQYF
CDR3nt: TGTGCCAGCAGCTCATCGATACAGCCGCTTCATACGCAGTATTTT

j_gene: TRBJ2-3
abundance: NA
v_gene: TRBV20-1
d_gene: NA
CDR3aa: CSARIDTQYF
CDR3nt: TGCAGTGCTAGGATAGATACGCAGTATTTT

j_gene: TRBJ2-7
abundance: NA
v_gene: TRBV20-1
d_gene: TRBD2
CDR3aa: CSARPRTSPLYEQYF
CDR3nt: TGCAGTGCTAGACCCCGGACTAGCCCCCTCTACGAGCAGTACTTC

j_gene: TRBJ2-3
abundance: few
v_gene: TRBV5-4
d_gene: TRBD2
CDR3aa: CASSLASGRPKLAQYF
CDR3nt: TGTGCCAGCAGCCTAGCCAGCGGGAGGCCTAAGTTGGCGCAGTATTTT

j_gene: TRBJ1-1
abundance: many
v_gene: TRBV7-2
d_gene: NA
CDR3aa: CASSFGVGNTEAFF
CDR3nt: TGTGCCAGCAGCTTTGGGGTTGGGAACACTGAAGCTTTCTTT

j_gene: TRBJ1-3
abundance: few
v_gene: TRBV7-2
d_gene: NA
CDR3aa: CASWGAPTSGSGNTIYF
CDR3nt: TGTGCCAGCTGGGGGGCCCCGACGTCGGGATCTGGAAACACCATATATTTT

j_gene: TRBJ2-3
abundance: many
v_gene: TRBV7-8
d_gene: NA
CDR3aa: CASSYRQTDTQYF
CDR3nt: TGTGCCAGCAGCTACCGACAGACAGATACGCAGTATTTT

j_gene: TRBJ2-2
abundance: NA
v_gene: TRBV19
d_gene: TRBD2
CDR3aa: CASSPWGGAGELFF
CDR3nt: TGTGCCAGTAGTCCCTGGGGGGGGGCCGGGGAGCTGTTTTTT

j_gene: TRBJ1-6
abundance: NA
v_gene: TRBV2
d_gene: NA
CDR3aa: CASSEYSSYNSPLHF
CDR3nt: TGTGCCAGCAGTGAATACAGCTCCTATAATTCACCCCTCCACTTT

j_gene: TRBJ2-7
abundance: NA
v_gene: TRBV19
d_gene: NA
CDR3aa: CASSRASSYEQYF
CDR3nt: TGTGCCAGTAGTAGGGCGAGCTCCTACGAGCAGTACTTC

j_gene: TRBJ2-3
abundance: few
v_gene: TRBV27
d_gene: NA
CDR3aa: CASSTPGLASDTQYF
CDR3nt: TGTGCCAGCAGTACCCCGGGACTGGCGTCGGATACGCAGTATTTT

j_gene: TRBJ2-1
abundance: few
v_gene: TRBV27
d_gene: TRBD1
CDR3aa: CASSITGGNENEQFF
CDR3nt: TGTGCCAGCAGTATCACAGGGGGTAATGAGAATGAGCAGTTCTTC

j_gene: TRBJ2-1
abundance: NA
v_gene: TRBV28
d_gene: NA
CDR3aa: CASSYPTVNEQFF
CDR3nt: TGTGCCAGCAGTTACCCGACGGTGAATGAGCAGTTCTTC

j_gene: TRBJ1-2
abundance: NA
v_gene: TRBV11-2
d_gene: NA
CDR3aa: CASSLGPPQGRGSGYTF
CDR3nt: TGTGCCAGCAGCTTAGGCCCCCCTCAGGGGAGAGGATCTGGCTACACCTTC

j_gene: TRBJ2-1
abundance: NA
v_gene: TRBV20-1
d_gene: NA
CDR3aa: CSALQLGGGGDEQFF
CDR3nt: TGCAGTGCCCTTCAGCTCGGGGGAGGGGGAGATGAGCAGTTCTTC